Listed below are T cell receptor beta chains from one sample, sequenced in a study of cytomegalovirus exposure and HLA in healthy donors. Generated by immunoSEQ multiplex PCR, the TCRdb table keeps only in-frame clones and is missing some. Altogether 100,000 to 150,000 clones are present, 80% to 90% being singletons, with the ten largest covering 1.2%. The sample was PBMCs. The receptors stem from a young woman in good health and CMV-seronegative. Each CDR3 is given with its conserved first and last residue. D genes are given only for firm matches. Rows give clone size only sometimes, using once, few, many, or a class for an expanded clone.

cdr3_nt,cdr3_aa,v_call,clone_size,d_call,j_call
TGTGCCAGCAGCAGGGGTTCTGACTATGGCTACACCTTC,CASSRGSDYGYTF,TRBV6-5,NA,NA,TRBJ1-2
TGTGCCAGCAGCCCACCGGGCTCAGGGCGAGAGACCCAGTACTTC,CASSPPGSGRETQYF,TRBV6-6,NA,NA,TRBJ2-5
TGTGCCAGCAGTGAAGGACAGGGGGCCTGGATTAATCTGTTTTTT,CASSEGQGAWINLFF,TRBV6-1,NA,TRBD1,TRBJ2-2
TGTGCCAGCAGCTCGACTAGCGGGGGGGCGGGAGAGACCCAGTACTTC,CASSSTSGGAGETQYF,TRBV5-4,few,TRBD2,TRBJ2-5
TGTGCCAGCAGCCAAGGCAGGACAGCATATGGCTACACCTTC,CASSQGRTAYGYTF,TRBV4-2,few,NA,TRBJ1-2
TGTGCCAGCAGCCCGGAAACTAGCGGGGATAGCACAGATACGCAGTATTTT,CASSPETSGDSTDTQYF,TRBV7-2,NA,TRBD2,TRBJ2-3
TGTGCCAGCAGCTACAGGGGGGGTCCCAAGGGGGAAAATCAGCCCCAGCATTTT,CASSYRGGPKGENQPQHF,TRBV13,NA,TRBD1,TRBJ1-5
TGTGCCAGCAGCTTAGGCAGGGGGCGACCAAATAACTATGGCTACACCTTC,CASSLGRGRPNNYGYTF,TRBV7-2,NA,TRBD1,TRBJ1-2
TGCGCCAGCAGCTTGGGTTGGGCAGGGTCCGGGGGCGAGCAGTACTTC,CASSLGWAGSGGEQYF,TRBV5-1,NA,NA,TRBJ2-7
TGCGCCAGCAGCCAAGAGACAAATTGGGACAGAGGCAATCAGCCCCAGCATTTT,CASSQETNWDRGNQPQHF,TRBV4-1,NA,TRBD1,TRBJ1-5
TGTGCCAGCAGTGAGATTGGACAGGGGAACACTGAAGCTTTCTTT,CASSEIGQGNTEAFF,TRBV6-1,NA,TRBD1,TRBJ1-1
TGTGCCAGCAGTGGGACAGCTTACGAGCAGTACTTC,CASSGTAYEQYF,TRBV2,once,NA,TRBJ2-7
TGTGCCAGCAGGGAGCGGGGGGGGATTGCCTACGAGCAGTACTTC,CASRERGGIAYEQYF,TRBV21-1,NA,NA,TRBJ2-7
TGTGCCAGCAGTTACTCTCGACAGTCCTACGAGCAGTACTTC,CASSYSRQSYEQYF,TRBV6-5,NA,NA,TRBJ2-7
TGTGCCATCAGTGATTTGGGCAGAGCAGATACGCAGTATTTT,CAISDLGRADTQYF,TRBV10-3,NA,NA,TRBJ2-3
TGTGCCAGCAGTGACCCAGGGGGACGGTATGGCTACACCTTC,CASSDPGGRYGYTF,TRBV2,many,TRBD1,TRBJ1-2
TGCAGCGTTGCAGGGGGTAGGTCTTACGAGCAGTACTTC,CSVAGGRSYEQYF,TRBV29-1,NA,TRBD1,TRBJ2-7
TGTGCCAGCAGTGGTAGCCCCTATAGCAATCAGCCCCAGCATTTT,CASSGSPYSNQPQHF,TRBV6-1,NA,NA,TRBJ1-5
TGTGCCAGCGGGGGGATGTACTACGAGCAGTACTTC,CASGGMYYEQYF,TRBV6-5,NA,NA,TRBJ2-7
TGTGCCAGCAGCCTCGGGACAGGGGTGAACACTGAAGCTTTCTTT,CASSLGTGVNTEAFF,TRBV7-3,NA,TRBD1,TRBJ1-1
TGCGCCAGCAGGGGACTAGCGGGGGGGAACACCGGGGAGCTGTTTTTT,CASRGLAGGNTGELFF,TRBV10-2,once,TRBD2,TRBJ2-2
TGTGCCGCCTCGCGACGAATGACAGGGGACTCCTATAATTCACCCCTCCACTTT,CAASRRMTGDSYNSPLHF,TRBV27,NA,TRBD1,TRBJ1-6
TGCGCCAGCAGCCCCCTGGGACAGGGGGACGAGCAGTACTTC,CASSPLGQGDEQYF,TRBV4-1,NA,TRBD1,TRBJ2-7
TGTGCCAGCAGCCCGACAGCAAGTAATGAAAAACTGTTTTTT,CASSPTASNEKLFF,TRBV7-9,NA,NA,TRBJ1-4
TGTGCCAGCAGCCAAGTACGAGGATCCCAAGAGACCCAGTACTTC,CASSQVRGSQETQYF,TRBV4-2,NA,NA,TRBJ2-5
TGCAGCGTTGAAGAGGGGGCCCTTCTCCACTTT,CSVEEGALLHF,TRBV29-1,NA,NA,TRBJ1-6
TGCGCCAGCAGCCAAGAATTTGGCAGGGTCAATCAGCCCCAGCATTTT,CASSQEFGRVNQPQHF,TRBV4-1,NA,NA,TRBJ1-5
TGCGCCAGCAGCCAAGTTACGGAGACAGGTCACTATGGCTACACCTTC,CASSQVTETGHYGYTF,TRBV4-1,NA,NA,TRBJ1-2
TGTGCCAGCAGTAATATTAGGACAGGGAGGTCCAATGAGCAGTTCTTC,CASSNIRTGRSNEQFF,TRBV2,NA,TRBD1,TRBJ2-1
TGTGCCAGCAGCCGGTCGGAGGTGATTCAGTACTTC,CASSRSEVIQYF,TRBV14,NA,NA,TRBJ2-4
TGCGCCAGCAGCCAAGATTTAGCCACCCCGGGAACTGAAGCTTTCTTT,CASSQDLATPGTEAFF,TRBV4-1,NA,NA,TRBJ1-1
TGTGCCATCAGTGAATCCACTGGAAACACCATATATTTT,CAISESTGNTIYF,TRBV10-3,once,NA,TRBJ1-3
TGCGCCAGCAGCCAGAGGGACTACGACTCAAGCTCCTACAATGAGCAGTTCTTC,CASSQRDYDSSSYNEQFF,TRBV4-1,NA,TRBD2,TRBJ2-1
TGTGCCAGCAGCGGAGGACCGGTCTCCTACAATGAGCAGTTCTTC,CASSGGPVSYNEQFF,TRBV7-9,NA,NA,TRBJ2-1
TGTGCCAGCAGTTACGGGGCGGGGAGCTCCTACGAGCAGTACTTC,CASSYGAGSSYEQYF,TRBV6-5,NA,NA,TRBJ2-7
TGCAGCGTTGATGGAGGGCTCATGAACACTGAAGCTTTCTTT,CSVDGGLMNTEAFF,TRBV29-1,NA,NA,TRBJ1-1
TGTGCCAGCAGCTTAACCAGCGGGTGGGGAGATACGCAGTATTTT,CASSLTSGWGDTQYF,TRBV7-2,NA,NA,TRBJ2-3
TGCGCCAGCAGCCCGGCCGAGACGGGATTCTACGAGCAGTACTTC,CASSPAETGFYEQYF,TRBV4-1,NA,NA,TRBJ2-7
TGCGCCAGCAGTAGTACAGGGGAAGATACGCAGTATTTT,CASSSTGEDTQYF,TRBV5-1,NA,TRBD1,TRBJ2-3
TGTGCCAGCAGCCCCAACCCCACCCTGACAGCTAGCAATCAGCCCCAGCATTTT,CASSPNPTLTASNQPQHF,TRBV11-2,NA,NA,TRBJ1-5
TGTGCCAGCAGCCCGGCCGGGACTATGAACGAGCAGTACTTC,CASSPAGTMNEQYF,TRBV9,NA,TRBD2,TRBJ2-7
TGTGCCAGCAGTTTATCGCAAGGGGTTGAAAAACTGTTTTTT,CASSLSQGVEKLFF,TRBV27,NA,NA,TRBJ1-4
TGTGCCAGCAGCGGACGTTCTCGCGGGGCGGGATCTGGAAACACCATATATTTT,CASSGRSRGAGSGNTIYF,TRBV9,once,NA,TRBJ1-3
TGCGCCAGCAGCCCACAGGGGGCGAGCAATCAGCCCCAGCATTTT,CASSPQGASNQPQHF,TRBV5-1,NA,TRBD1,TRBJ1-5